This TCR beta chain derives from a study of T cells in Graves' hyperthyroidism and ophthalmopathy. Study results and limitations: A model of 13 V-J features distinguished ophthalmopathy from stable hyperthyroidism. Blood shared most expanded thyroid clonotypes above 0.001.

Looked up from germline, CDR1 is MDHEN and CDR2 is SYDVKM. The V end was cut by 3 bases, the J end by 7 bases, with 10 bases between. This CDR3 spans 13 amino acids. An absence of ophthalmopathy progression within 18 months meant stable Graves' hyperthyroidism. The authors obtained PBMCs from more than 9.5 ml of fresh peripheral blood. Amplification of TCR beta CDR3 regions was performed using RNA transcripts as template. HTBI primers were the set used in a first-round RT-PCR of the TCR CDR3. TCRdb reprocessed the multiplex PCR reads with MiXCR, giving one entry per CDR3 protein. The table records approximately 640,000 distinct CDR3 sequences, approximately 15% of them present only once. In its sample, this clonotype was seen many times. Its antigen is still unknown.

Sample: blood. The rearrangement uses TRBV28 and TRBJ2-1, with D maybe TRBD2 (6 bases). This sequence was found in a man in his fifties or sixties with Graves' hyperthyroidism. The CDR3 spells CASSLASENEQFF. DNA of the CDR3: TGTGCCAGCAGTTTGGCTAGCGAGAATGAGCAGTTCTTC.